This T cell receptor (beta chain) was documented in a study of radiotherapy plus CTLA-4 blockade in lung cancer. General study findings and limits: In blood, tumor-derived TCR clones expanded after radiotherapy plus ipilimumab. Early clonal dynamics of blood T cells, together with interferon-beta, were reported as the best response predictor.

As regards this clone: Its target is unknown.

Trimming removed 6 bases at V and 0 bases at J, with 11 bases between. Per germline, CDR1 MNHNS and CDR2 SASEGT. This CDR3 region has 14 residues. The assay was immunoSEQ multiplex PCR, and TCRdb's table has in-frame clones only and misses some. The sample yields more than 55,000 clones, 75% to 85% seen once. It was focal radiation plus CTLA-4 blockade with ipilimumab that patients with chemo-refractory metastatic non-small-cell lung cancer received. This specimen consisted of peripheral blood, obtained from a patient treated with radiotherapy plus ipilimumab. The chain couples TRBV6-1 to TRBJ1-2, with a possible D match to TRBD1 (6 bases). This TCR was sampled from a human donor with non-small cell lung cancer who had a partial response to radiotherapy plus ipilimumab. The CDR3 sequence is CASSLRQANYGYTF. CDR3 coding DNA: TGTGCCAGCAGCCTAAGACAGGCTAACTATGGCTACACCTTC.